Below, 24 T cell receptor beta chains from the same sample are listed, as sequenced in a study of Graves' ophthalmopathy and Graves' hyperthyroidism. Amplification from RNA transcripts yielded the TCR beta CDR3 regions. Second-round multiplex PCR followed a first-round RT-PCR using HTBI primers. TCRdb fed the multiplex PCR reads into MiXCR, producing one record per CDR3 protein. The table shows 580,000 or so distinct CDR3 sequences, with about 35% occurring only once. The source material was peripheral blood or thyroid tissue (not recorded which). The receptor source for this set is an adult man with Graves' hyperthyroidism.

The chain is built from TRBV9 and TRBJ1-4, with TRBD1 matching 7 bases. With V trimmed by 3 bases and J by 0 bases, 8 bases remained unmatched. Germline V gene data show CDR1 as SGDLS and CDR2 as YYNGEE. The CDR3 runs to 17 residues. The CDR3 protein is CASSAHHGQATNEKLFF. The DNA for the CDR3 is TGTGCCAGCAGCGCCCATCATGGACAGGCAACTAATGAAAAACTGTTTTTT.

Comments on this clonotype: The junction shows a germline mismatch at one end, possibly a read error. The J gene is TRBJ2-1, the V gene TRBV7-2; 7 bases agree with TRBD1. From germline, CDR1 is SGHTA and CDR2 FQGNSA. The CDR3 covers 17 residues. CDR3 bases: TGCGCCAGCAGCCAAGATCGAGAGACAGGGTCCTACAATGAGCAGTTCTTC. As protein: CASSQDRETGSYNEQFF.

As DNA, the CDR3 is TGCAGCGTTGAGTTGCCTCAGGGGGCCAGGCCCCAGCATTTT. This codes for CSVELPQGARPQHF. This rearrangement joins TRBV29-1 to TRBJ1-5, with TRBD1 matching over 8 bases. J lost 9 bases, V lost 3 bases, and 10 bases had no gene match. The CDR3 has 14 amino acids. Germline CDR1 SQVTM, CDR2 ANQGSEA.

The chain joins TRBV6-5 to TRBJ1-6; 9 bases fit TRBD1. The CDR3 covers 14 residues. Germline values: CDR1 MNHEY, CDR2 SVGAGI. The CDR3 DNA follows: TGTGCACCCAGCACTGACAGGGGGTTATCACCCCTCCACTTT. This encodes CAPSTDRGLSPLHF.

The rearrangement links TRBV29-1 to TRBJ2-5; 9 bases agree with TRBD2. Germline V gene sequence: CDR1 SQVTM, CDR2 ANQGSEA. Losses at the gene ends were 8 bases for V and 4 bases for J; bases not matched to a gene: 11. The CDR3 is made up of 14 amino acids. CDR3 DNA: TGCAGCCAAGGACGCCTAGCGGGGACAGAGACCCAGTACTTC. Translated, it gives CSQGRLAGTETQYF.

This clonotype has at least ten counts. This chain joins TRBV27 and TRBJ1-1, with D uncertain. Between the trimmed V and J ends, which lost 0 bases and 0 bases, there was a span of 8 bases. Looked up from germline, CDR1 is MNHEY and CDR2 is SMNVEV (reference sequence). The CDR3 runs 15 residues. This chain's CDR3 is CASSLSRQLNTEAFF. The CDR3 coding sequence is TGTGCCAGCAGTTTATCGCGGCAGTTGAACACTGAAGCTTTCTTT.

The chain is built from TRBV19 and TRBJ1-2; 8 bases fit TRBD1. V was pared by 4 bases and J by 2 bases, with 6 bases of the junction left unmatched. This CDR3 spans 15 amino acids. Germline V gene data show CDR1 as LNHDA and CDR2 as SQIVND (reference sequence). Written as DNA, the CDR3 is TGTGCCAGTAGTACGAACCGGGACAGGAACTATGGCTACACCTTC. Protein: CASSTNRDRNYGYTF.

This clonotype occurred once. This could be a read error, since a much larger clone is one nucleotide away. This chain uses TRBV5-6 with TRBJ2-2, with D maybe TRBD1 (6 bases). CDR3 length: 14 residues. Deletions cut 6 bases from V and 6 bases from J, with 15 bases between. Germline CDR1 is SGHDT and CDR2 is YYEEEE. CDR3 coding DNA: TGTGCCAGCACCCGTGGGGGCAACGCCGGGGAGCTGTTTTTT. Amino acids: CASTRGGNAGELFF.

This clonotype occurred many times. The CDR3 region is CSVPDGNTEAFF. The CDR3 DNA sequence: TGCAGTGTCCCGGACGGGAACACTGAAGCTTTCTTT. The chain joins TRBV20-1 to TRBJ1-1; D is unresolved. Looked up from germline, CDR1 is DFQATT and CDR2 is SNEGSKA (reference sequence). Trimming removed 7 bases at V and 1 base at J, with 10 bases between. CDR3 length: 12 residues.

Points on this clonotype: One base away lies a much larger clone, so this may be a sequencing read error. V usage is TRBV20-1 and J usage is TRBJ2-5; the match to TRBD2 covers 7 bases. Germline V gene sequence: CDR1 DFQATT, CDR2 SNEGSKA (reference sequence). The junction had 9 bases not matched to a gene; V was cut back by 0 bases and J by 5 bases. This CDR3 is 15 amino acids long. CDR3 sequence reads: CSARDFGGGRETQYF. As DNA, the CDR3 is TGCAGTGCTAGAGATTTTGGCGGGGGTCGGGAGACCCAGTACTTC.

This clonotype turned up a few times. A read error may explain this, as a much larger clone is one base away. The CDR3 DNA is TGTGCCAGCAGCTCTAATTTCGACGAGCAGTACTTC. Protein product: CASSSNFDEQYF. This chain links TRBV7-9 with TRBJ2-7; D is unresolved. The germline CDR1 and CDR2 sequences are SEHNR and FQNEAQ (reference sequence). Trimming pared 4 bases from V and 5 bases from J, leaving 9 bases between. This CDR3 has 12 amino acids.

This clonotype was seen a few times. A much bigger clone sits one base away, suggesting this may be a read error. The CDR3 DNA sequence: TGCGCCAGCAGCTTGGGTGTATCATACACTGAAGCTCTCTTT. Encoded protein: CASSLGVSYTEALF. This chain connects TRBV5-1 to TRBJ1-1; no definite D call. Looked up from germline, CDR1 is SGHRS and CDR2 is YFSETQ. The CDR3 runs to 14 residues.

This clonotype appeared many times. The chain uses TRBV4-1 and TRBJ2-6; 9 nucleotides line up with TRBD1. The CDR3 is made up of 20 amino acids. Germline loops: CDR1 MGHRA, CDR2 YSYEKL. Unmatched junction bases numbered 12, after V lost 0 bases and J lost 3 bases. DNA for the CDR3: TGCGCCAGCAGCCAAGACCCGGGGGGACAGGGAAGGAGTGGGGCCAACGTCCTGACTTTC. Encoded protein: CASSQDPGGQGRSGANVLTF.

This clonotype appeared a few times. Here the CDR3 reads CASSAGTSLGSAEQFF. The CDR3 region has the DNA TGTGCCAGCAGTGCTGGGACTAGCCTAGGCTCCGCTGAGCAGTTCTTC. The chain recombines TRBV25-1 with TRBJ2-1, with TRBD2 matching over 9 bases. Per germline, CDR1 MGHDK and CDR2 SYGVNS. V shed 4 bases, J shed 9 bases, and the junction held 13 bases outside the gene matches. The CDR3 sequence is 16 residues long.

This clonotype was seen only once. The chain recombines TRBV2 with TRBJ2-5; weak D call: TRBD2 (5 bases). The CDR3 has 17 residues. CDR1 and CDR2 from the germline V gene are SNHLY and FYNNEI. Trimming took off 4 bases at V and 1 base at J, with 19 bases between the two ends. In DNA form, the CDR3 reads TGTGCCAGCAGTGGTGAGAGGGTTGGGCTCCTCCAAGAGACCCAGTACTTC. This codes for CASSGERVGLLQETQYF.

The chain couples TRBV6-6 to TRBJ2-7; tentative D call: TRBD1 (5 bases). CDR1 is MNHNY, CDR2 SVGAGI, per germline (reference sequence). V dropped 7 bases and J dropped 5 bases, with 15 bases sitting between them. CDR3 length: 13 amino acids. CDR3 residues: CASTTPGFHEQYF. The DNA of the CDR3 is TGTGCCAGCACTACGCCAGGGTTCCACGAGCAGTACTTC.

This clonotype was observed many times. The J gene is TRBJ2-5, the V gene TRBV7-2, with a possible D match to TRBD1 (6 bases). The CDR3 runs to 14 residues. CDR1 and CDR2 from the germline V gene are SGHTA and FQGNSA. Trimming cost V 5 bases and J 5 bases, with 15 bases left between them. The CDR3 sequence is CASSVQGWDETQYF. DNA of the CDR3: TGTGCCAGCAGCGTCCAGGGGTGGGACGAGACCCAGTACTTC.

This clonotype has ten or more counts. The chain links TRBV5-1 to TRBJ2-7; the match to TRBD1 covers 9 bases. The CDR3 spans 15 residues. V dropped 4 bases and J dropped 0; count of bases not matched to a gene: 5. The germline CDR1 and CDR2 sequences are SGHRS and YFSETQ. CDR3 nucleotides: TGCGCCAGCAGCGCCGGGACAGGGCGCTCCTACGAGCAGTACTTC. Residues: CASSAGTGRSYEQYF.

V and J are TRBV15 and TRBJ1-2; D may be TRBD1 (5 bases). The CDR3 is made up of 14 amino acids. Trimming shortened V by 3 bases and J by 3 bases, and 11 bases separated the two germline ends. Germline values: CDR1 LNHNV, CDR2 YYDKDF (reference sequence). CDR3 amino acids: CATSSTQEDYGYTF. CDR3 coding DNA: TGTGCCACCAGCAGTACACAGGAGGACTATGGCTACACCTTC.

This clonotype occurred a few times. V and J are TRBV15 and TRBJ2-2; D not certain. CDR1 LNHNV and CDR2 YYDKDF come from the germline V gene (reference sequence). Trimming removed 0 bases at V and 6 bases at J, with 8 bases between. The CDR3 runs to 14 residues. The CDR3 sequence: CATSRDRVAGELFF. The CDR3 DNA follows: TGTGCCACCAGCAGAGATAGGGTAGCCGGGGAGCTGTTTTTT.

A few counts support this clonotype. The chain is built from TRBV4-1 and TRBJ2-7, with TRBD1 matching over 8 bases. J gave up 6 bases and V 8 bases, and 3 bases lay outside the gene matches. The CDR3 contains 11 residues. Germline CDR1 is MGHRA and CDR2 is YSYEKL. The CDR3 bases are TGCGCCAGCGGACAGGGAGGCGAGCAGTACTTC. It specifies CASGQGGEQYF.

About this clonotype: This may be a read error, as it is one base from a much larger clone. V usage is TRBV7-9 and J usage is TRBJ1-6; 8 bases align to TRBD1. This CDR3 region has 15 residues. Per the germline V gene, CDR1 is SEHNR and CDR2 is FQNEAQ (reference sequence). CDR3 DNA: TGTGCCAGCAGCCAAGAGACAGGGGCGAATTCACCCCCCCACTTT. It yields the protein CASSQETGANSPPHF.

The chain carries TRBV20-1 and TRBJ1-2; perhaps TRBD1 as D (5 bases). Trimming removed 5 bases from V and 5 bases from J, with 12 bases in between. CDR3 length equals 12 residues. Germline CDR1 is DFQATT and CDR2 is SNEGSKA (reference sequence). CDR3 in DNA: TGCAGTGCTGGCCGGGGGGGGTATGGCTACACCTTC. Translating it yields CSAGRGGYGYTF.

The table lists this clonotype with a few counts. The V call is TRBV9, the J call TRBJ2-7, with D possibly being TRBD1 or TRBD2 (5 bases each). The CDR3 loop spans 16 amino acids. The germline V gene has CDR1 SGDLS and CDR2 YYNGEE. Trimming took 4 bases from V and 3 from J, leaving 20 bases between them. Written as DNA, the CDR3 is TGTGCCAGCAGCTCTGTTCTCCGGGACGCCGACTACGAGCAGTACTTC. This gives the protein CASSSVLRDADYEQYF.